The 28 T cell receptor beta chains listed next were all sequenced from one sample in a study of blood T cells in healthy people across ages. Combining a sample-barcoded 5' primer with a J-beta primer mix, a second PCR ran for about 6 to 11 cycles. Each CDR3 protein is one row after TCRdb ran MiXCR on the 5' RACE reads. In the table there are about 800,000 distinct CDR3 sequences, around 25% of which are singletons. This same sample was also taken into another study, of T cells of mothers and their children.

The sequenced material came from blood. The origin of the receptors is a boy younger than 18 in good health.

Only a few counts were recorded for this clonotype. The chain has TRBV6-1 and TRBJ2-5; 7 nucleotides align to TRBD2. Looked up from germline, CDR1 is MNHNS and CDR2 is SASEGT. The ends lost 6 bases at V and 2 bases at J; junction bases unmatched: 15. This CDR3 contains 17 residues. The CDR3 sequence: CASSPSNGGGAQETQYF. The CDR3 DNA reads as TGTGCCAGCAGCCCGTCTAATGGCGGGGGAGCACAAGAGACCCAGTACTTC.

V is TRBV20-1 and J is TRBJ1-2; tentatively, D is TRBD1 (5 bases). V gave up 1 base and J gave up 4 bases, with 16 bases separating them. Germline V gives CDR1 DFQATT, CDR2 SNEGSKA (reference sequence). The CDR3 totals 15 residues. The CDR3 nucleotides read TGCAGTGCTAGAGCTGGGGCAGCTTTGTCCTATGGCTACACCTTC. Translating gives CSARAGAALSYGYTF.

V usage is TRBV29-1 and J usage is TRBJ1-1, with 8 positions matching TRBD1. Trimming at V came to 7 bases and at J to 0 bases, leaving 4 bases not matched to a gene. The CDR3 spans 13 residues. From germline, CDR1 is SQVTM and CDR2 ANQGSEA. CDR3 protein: CSGRTGLNTEAFF. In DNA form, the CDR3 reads TGCAGCGGTCGGACAGGGTTGAACACTGAAGCTTTCTTT.

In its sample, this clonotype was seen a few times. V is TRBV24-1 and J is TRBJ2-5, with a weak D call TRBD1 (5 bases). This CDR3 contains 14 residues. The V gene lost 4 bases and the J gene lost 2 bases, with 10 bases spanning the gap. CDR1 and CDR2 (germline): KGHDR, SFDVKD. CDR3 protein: CATSETDLQETQYF. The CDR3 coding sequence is TGTGCCACCAGTGAGACAGACTTACAAGAGACCCAGTACTTC.

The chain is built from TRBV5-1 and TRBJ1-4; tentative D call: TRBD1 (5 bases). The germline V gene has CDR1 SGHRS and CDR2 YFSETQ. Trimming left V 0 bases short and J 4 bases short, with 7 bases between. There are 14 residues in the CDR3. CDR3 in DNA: TGCGCCAGCAGCTTGGCAGGGAATAATGAAAAACTGTTTTTT. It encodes CASSLAGNNEKLFF.

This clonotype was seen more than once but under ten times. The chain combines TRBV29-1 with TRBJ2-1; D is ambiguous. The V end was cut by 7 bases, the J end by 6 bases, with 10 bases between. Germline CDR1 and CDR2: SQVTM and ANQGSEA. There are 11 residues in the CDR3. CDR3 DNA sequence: TGCAGCGGGACCGACTGCAATGAGCAGTTCTTC. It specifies CSGTDCNEQFF.

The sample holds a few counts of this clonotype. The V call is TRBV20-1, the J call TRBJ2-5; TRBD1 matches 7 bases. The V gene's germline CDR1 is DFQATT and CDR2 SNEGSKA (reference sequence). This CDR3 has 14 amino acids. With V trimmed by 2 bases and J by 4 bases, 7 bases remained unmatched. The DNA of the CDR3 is TGCAGTGCTAGACAGCCAGGGGGACGAGAGACCCAGTACTTC. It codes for CSARQPGGRETQYF.

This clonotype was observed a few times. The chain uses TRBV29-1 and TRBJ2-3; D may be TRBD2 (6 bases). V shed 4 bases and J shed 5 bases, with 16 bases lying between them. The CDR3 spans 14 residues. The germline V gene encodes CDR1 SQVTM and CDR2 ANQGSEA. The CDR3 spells CSVVGRDGKDTQYF. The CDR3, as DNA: TGCAGCGTTGTGGGGCGGGATGGGAAAGATACGCAGTATTTT.

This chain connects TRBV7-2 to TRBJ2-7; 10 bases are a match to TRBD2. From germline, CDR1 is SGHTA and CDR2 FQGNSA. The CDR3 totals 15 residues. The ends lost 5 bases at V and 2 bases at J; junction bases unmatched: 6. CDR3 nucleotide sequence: TGTGCCAGCAGCCATACTAGCGGGGATCCCTACGAGCAGTACTTC. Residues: CASSHTSGDPYEQYF.

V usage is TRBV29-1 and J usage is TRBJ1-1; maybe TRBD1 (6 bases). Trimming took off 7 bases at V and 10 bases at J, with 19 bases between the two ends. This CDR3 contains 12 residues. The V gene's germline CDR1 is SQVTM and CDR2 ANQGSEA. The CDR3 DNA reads TGCAGCGCCGAAGGGGGGCCCCTTAGAGCTTTCTTT. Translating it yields CSAEGGPLRAFF.

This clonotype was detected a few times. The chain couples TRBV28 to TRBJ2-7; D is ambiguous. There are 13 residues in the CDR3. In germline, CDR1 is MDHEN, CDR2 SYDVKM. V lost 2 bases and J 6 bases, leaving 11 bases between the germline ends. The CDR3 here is CASSLGNWGEQYF. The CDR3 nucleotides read TGTGCCAGCAGTTTAGGTAATTGGGGCGAGCAGTACTTC.

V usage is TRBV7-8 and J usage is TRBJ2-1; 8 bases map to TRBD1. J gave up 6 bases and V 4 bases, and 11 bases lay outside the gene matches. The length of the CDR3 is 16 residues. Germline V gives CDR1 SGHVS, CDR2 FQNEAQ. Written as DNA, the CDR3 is TGTGCCAGCAGCTCACGGGGGACAGGAGATCGCAATGAGCAGTTCTTC. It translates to CASSSRGTGDRNEQFF.

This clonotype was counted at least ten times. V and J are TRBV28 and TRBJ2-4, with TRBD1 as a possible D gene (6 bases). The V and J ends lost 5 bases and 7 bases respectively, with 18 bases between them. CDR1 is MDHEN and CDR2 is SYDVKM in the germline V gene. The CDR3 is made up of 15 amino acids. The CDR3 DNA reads TGTGCCAGCAGTCTTATCGATTCCAGGGGTAACATTCAGTACTTC. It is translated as CASSLIDSRGNIQYF.

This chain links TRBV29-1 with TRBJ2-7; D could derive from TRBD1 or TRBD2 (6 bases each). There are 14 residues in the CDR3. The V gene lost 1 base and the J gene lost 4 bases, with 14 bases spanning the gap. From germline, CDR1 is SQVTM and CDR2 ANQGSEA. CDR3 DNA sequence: TGCAGCGTTGAAGGCCCCGAAGGGGGGTACGAGCAGTACTTC. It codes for CSVEGPEGGYEQYF.

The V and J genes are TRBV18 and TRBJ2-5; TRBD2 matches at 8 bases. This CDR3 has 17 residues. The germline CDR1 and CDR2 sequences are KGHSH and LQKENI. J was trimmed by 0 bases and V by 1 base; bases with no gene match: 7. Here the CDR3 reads CASSPLVAGGHQETQYF. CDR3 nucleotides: TGTGCCAGCTCACCACTCGTGGCGGGGGGCCACCAAGAGACCCAGTACTTC.

CDR3 amino acids: CSVESYRVADTQYF. The CDR3 DNA reads as TGCAGCGTTGAATCTTATAGGGTTGCAGATACGCAGTATTTT. The V call is TRBV29-1, the J call TRBJ2-3; D is ambiguous. Trimming cost V 2 bases and J 4 bases, with 13 bases left between them. The length of the CDR3 is 14 residues. Per germline, CDR1 SQVTM and CDR2 ANQGSEA.

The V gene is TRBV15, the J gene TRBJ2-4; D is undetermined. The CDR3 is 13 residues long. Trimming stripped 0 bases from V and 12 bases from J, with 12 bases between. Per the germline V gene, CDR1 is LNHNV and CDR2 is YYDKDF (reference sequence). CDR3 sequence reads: CATSRDPTDPQYF. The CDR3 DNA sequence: TGTGCCACCAGCAGAGATCCCACGGACCCTCAGTACTTC.

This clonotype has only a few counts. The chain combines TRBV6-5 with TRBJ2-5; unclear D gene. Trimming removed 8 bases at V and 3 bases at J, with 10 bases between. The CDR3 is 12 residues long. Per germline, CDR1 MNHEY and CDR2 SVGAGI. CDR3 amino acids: CASYRSEETQYF. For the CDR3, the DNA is TGTGCCAGCTACCGGAGCGAAGAGACCCAGTACTTC.

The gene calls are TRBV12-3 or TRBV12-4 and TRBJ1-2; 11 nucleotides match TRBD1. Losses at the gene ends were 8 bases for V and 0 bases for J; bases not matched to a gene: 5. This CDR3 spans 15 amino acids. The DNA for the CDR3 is TGTGCCAGCTGGACAGGGGGCGCGTCTAACTATGGCTACACCTTC. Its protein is CASWTGGASNYGYTF.

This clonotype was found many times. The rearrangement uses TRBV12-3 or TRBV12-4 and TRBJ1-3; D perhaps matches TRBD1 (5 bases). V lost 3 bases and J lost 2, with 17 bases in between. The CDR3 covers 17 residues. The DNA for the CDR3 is TGTGCCAGCAGTTTTGAGGGACGCGGGCGCCCTGGAAACACCATATATTTT. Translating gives CASSFEGRGRPGNTIYF.

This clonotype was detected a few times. The CDR3 DNA is TGCGCCAGCAGCTTGGAAGGTGGGGCGCGAGAGACCCAGTACTTC. Amino acids: CASSLEGGARETQYF. The chain has TRBV5-1 and TRBJ2-5; D is perhaps TRBD1 (5 bases). V lost 0 bases and J 4 bases, leaving 13 bases between the germline ends. Germline CDR1 is SGHRS and CDR2 is YFSETQ. This CDR3 has 15 residues.

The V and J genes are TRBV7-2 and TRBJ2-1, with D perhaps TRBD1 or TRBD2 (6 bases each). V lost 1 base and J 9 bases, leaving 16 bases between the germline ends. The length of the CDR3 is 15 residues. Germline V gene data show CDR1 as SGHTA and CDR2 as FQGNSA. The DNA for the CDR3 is TGTGCCAGCAGCTTAGAGGGGGGCGGCCTTAGTGAGCAGTTCTTC. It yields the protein CASSLEGGGLSEQFF.

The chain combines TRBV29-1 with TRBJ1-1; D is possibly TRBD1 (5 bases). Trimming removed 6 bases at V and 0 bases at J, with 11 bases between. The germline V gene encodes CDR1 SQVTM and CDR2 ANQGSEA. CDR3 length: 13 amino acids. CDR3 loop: CSVTGLMNTEAFF. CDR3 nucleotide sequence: TGCAGCGTCACAGGATTAATGAACACTGAAGCTTTCTTT.

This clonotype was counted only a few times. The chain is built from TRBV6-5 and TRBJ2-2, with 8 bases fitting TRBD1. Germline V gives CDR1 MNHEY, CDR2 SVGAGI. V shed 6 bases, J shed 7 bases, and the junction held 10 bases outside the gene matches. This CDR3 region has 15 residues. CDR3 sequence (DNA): TGTGCCAGCAGACGGGACAGGTCGGTCATCGGGGAGCTGTTTTTT. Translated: CASRRDRSVIGELFF.

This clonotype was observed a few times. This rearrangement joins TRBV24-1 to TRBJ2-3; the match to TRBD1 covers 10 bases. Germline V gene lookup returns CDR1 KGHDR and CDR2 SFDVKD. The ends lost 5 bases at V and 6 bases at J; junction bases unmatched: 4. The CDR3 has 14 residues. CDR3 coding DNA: TGTGCCACCAGTGTGGGACAGGGGTGGGATACGCAGTATTTT. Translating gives CATSVGQGWDTQYF.

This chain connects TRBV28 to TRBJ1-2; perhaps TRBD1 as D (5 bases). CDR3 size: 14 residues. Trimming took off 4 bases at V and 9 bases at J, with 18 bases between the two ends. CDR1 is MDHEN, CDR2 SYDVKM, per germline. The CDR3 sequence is CASSSYSGLYSYTF. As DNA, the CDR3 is TGTGCCAGCAGTTCATATTCGGGGCTTTATAGCTACACCTTC.

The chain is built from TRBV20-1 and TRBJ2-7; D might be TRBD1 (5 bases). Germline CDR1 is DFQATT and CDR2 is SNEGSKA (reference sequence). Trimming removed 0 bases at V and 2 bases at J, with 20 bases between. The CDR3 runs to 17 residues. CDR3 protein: CSARDDAVGVTTYEQYF. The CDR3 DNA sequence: TGCAGTGCTAGAGATGATGCTGTAGGGGTAACGACCTACGAGCAGTACTTC.

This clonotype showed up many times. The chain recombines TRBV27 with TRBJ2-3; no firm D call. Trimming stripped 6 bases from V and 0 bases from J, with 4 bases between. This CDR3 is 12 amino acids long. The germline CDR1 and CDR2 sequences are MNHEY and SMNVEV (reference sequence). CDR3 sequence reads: CASRTSTDTQYF. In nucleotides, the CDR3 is TGTGCCAGCAGAACCAGCACAGATACGCAGTATTTT.